The 11 T cell receptor beta chains listed next were all sequenced from one sample in a study of cytomegalovirus exposure and HLA in healthy donors. Both 60 Vbeta primers and 13 Jbeta primers went into the PCR. Sequencing was performed with immunoSEQ multiplex PCR; in TCRdb, only in-frame clones are kept and a portion is missing. The data show about 120,000 clones, 75% to 85% seen once. What was sequenced was PBMCs. All receptors derive from a female donor in good health and CMV-seropositive.

J is TRBJ1-1 and V is TRBV5-5; D gene ambiguous. The V end was cut by 2 bases, the J end by 1 base, with 6 bases between. The germline V gene encodes CDR1 SGHKS and CDR2 YYEKEE (reference sequence). CDR3 length: 13 amino acids. The CDR3 bases are TGTGCCAGCAGCTTTATGCGGAACACTGAAGCTTTCTTT. Residues: CASSFMRNTEAFF.

On this clone itself: The junction departs from germline at one end; a sequencing error may be responsible. In DNA, the CDR3 is TGTGCCAGCAGCTTAGCGACCGGGACAGACTATGGCTACATCTTC. Protein sequence: CASSLATGTDYGYIF. J is TRBJ1-2 and V is TRBV7-9; 7 bases align to TRBD1. This CDR3 has 15 residues. Germline values: CDR1 SEHNR, CDR2 FQNEAQ (reference sequence).

The chain uses TRBV27 and TRBJ1-1; D gene uncertain. The germline gives CDR1 MNHEY, CDR2 SMNVEV (reference sequence). Trimming took off 5 bases at V and 1 base at J, with 8 bases between the two ends. The CDR3 has 13 amino acids. The CDR3 DNA is TGTGCCAGCAGTCGCGATTGGAACACTGAAGCTTTCTTT. Its translation is CASSRDWNTEAFF.

The chain is built from TRBV2 and TRBJ1-2; no reliable D call. V was pared by 5 bases and J by 8 bases, with 18 bases between. Per the germline V gene, CDR1 is SNHLY and CDR2 is FYNNEI. The CDR3 loop spans 14 amino acids. The CDR3 coding sequence is TGTGCCAGCAGTTATATTACAGCCTCGATAGGCTACACCTTC. It codes for CASSYITASIGYTF.

This clone was seen just once. The CDR3: CASSERDRGQQFF. The CDR3 DNA follows: TGCGCCAGCAGTGAAAGGGACAGGGGGCAACAGTTCTTC. The gene calls are TRBV10-1 and TRBJ2-1, with TRBD1 matching over 12 bases. This CDR3 spans 13 amino acids. Germline loops: CDR1 WNHNN, CDR2 SYGVQD (reference sequence). With 3 bases clipped from V and 13 bases from J, the junction kept 4 bases outside the gene matches.

The V and J genes are TRBV15 and TRBJ1-5, with no clear D. V gave up 0 bases and J gave up 4 bases, with 10 bases separating them. The CDR3 extends over 15 amino acids. Germline CDR1 reads LNHNV; CDR2 reads YYDKDF (reference sequence). The chain's CDR3 is CATSRDFTANQPQHF. The CDR3 DNA sequence: TGTGCCACCAGCAGAGATTTCACAGCTAATCAGCCCCAGCATTTT.

The chain employs TRBV7-9 and TRBJ2-1, with TRBD2 matching over 7 bases. CDR1 is SEHNR, CDR2 FQNEAQ, per germline (reference sequence). This CDR3 has 16 amino acids. The V segment lost 1 base and the J segment 7 bases; nucleotides outside the gene matches: 10. CDR3 region: CASSLDRGVPTNEQFF. The DNA of the CDR3 is TGTGCCAGCAGCTTAGATCGGGGGGTACCTACAAATGAGCAGTTCTTC. Full variable domain (outside the CDR3, taken from reference TRBV7-9 and TRBJ2-1): DTGVSQNPRHKITKRGQNVTFRCDPISEHNRLYWYRQTLGQGPEFLTYFQNEAQLEKSRLLSDRFSAERPKGSFSTLEIQRTEQGDSAMYLCASSLDRGVPTNEQFFGPGTRLTVL.

The chain recombines TRBV2 with TRBJ1-1; D is unresolved. The V end was cut by 7 bases, the J end by 3 bases, with 12 bases between. CDR1 is SNHLY and CDR2 is FYNNEI in the germline V gene. This CDR3 spans 13 amino acids. The CDR3 nucleotides read TGTGCCAGCATTCTCTGGGAGGACACTGAAGCTTTCTTT. Protein: CASILWEDTEAFF. Drawing the rest from reference TRBV2 and TRBJ1-1, the complete variable domain is EPEVTQTPSHQVTQMGQEVILRCVPISNHLYFYWYRQILGQKVEFLVSFYNNEISEKSEIFDDQFSVERPDGSNFTLKIRSTKLEDSAMYFCASILWEDTEAFFGQGTRLTVV.

This clone has only one observation. The chain carries TRBV7-9 and TRBJ2-2, with 8 bases lining up with TRBD1. CDR3 length equals 16 residues. The germline CDR1 and CDR2 sequences are SEHNR and FQNEAQ (reference sequence). V trimming: 4 bases; J trimming: 3 bases; junction bases outside the gene matches: 7. As DNA, the CDR3 is TGTGCCAGCAGCTCCGGGACAGGTGTTTACACCGGGGAGCTGTTTTTT. Translated, it gives CASSSGTGVYTGELFF.

The chain has TRBV12-2 and TRBJ1-1; TRBD1, as called in the table, went unchecked against the DNA. TRBV12-2 is a listed pseudogene. There are 15 residues in the CDR3. In nucleotides, the CDR3 is TGTACAAGTCGCATCTGGACAGGGGGCTGCACTGAAGCTTTCTTT. The encoded protein is CTSRIWTGGCTEAFF.

The CDR3 here is CASSNPPGRPRDRRNTIYF. CDR3 in DNA: TGTGCCAGTAGTAATCCCCCAGGTCGGCCCCGGGACAGAAGAAACACCATATATTTT. This sequence joins TRBV19 and TRBJ1-3, with 7 positions matching TRBD1. The CDR3 is 19 residues long. Per the germline V gene, CDR1 is LNHDA and CDR2 is SQIVND (reference sequence). J was trimmed by 5 bases and V by 4 bases; bases with no gene match: 20.